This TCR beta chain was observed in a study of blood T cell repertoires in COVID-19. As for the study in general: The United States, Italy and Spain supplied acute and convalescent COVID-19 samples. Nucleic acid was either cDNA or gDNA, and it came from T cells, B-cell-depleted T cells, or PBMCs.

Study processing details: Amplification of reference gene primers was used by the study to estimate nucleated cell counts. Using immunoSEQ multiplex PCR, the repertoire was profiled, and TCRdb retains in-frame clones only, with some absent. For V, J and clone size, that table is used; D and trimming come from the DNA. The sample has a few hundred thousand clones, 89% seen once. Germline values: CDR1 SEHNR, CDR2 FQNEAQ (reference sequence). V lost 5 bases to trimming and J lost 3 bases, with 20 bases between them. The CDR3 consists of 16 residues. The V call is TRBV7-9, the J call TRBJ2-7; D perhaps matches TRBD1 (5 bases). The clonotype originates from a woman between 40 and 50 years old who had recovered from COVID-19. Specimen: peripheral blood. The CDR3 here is CASSPASPGIGYEQYF. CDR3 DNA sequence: TGTGCCAGCAGCCCAGCGTCGCCAGGGATTGGCTACGAGCAGTACTTC.